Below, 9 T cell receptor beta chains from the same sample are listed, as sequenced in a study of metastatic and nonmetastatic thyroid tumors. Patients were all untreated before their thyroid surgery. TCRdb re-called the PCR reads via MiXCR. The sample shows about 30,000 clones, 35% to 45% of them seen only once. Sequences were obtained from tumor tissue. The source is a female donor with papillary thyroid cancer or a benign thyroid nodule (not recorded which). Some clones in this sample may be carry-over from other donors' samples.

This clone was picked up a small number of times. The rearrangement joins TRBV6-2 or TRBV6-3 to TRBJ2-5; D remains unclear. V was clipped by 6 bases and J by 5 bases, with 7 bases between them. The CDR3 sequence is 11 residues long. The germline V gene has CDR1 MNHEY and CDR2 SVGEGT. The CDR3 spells CASSPMETQYF. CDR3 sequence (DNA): TGTGCCAGCAGCCCGATGGAGACCCAGTACTTC.

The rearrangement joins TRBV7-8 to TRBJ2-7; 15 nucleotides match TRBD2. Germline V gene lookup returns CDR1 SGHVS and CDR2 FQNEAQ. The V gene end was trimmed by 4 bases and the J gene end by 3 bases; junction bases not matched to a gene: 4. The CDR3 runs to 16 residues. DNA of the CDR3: TGTGCCAGCAGCTCAGGACTAGCGGGAGGGCACTACGAGCAGTACTTC. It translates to CASSSGLAGGHYEQYF.

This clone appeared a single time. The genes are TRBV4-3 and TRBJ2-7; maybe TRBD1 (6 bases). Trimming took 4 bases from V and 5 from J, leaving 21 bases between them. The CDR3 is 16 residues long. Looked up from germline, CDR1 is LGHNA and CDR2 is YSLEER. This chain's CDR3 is CASSPSDRDKADEQYF. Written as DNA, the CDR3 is TGCGCCAGCAGCCCCTCAGACCGGGACAAGGCCGACGAGCAGTACTTC.

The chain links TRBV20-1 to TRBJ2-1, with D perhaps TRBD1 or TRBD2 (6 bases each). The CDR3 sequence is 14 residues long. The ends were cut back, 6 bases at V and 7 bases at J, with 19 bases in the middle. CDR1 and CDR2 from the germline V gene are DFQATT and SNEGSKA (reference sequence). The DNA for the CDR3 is TGCAGTGCCACTGAGGGGGGAGAAGGGAATGAGCAGTTCTTC. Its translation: CSATEGGEGNEQFF.

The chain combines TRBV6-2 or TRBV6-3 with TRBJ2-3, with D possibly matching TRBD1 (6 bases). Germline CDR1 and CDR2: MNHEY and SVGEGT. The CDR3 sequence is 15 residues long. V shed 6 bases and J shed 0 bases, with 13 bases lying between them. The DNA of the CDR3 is TGTGCCAGCAGCAAACAGGGTCGGAGCACAGATACGCAGTATTTT. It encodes CASSKQGRSTDTQYF.

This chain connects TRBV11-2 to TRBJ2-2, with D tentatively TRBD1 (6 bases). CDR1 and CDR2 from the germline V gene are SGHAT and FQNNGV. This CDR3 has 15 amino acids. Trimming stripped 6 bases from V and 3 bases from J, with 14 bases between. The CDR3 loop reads CASRWTDLDTGELFF. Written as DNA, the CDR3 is TGTGCCAGCAGGTGGACAGATCTCGACACCGGGGAGCTGTTTTTT.

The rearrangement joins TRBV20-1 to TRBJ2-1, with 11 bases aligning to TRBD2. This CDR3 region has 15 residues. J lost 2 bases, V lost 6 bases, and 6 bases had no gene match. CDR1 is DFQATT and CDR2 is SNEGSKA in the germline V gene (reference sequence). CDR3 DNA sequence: TGCAGTGCCATACGACTAGCGGGGACCTACAATGAGCAGTTCTTC. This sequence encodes CSAIRLAGTYNEQFF.

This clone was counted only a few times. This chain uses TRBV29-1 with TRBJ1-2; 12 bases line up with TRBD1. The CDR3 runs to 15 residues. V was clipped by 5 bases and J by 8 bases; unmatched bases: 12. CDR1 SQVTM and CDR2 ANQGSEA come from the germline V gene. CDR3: CSVSPGQGASNGYTF. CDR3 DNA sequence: TGCAGCGTTTCGCCGGGACAGGGGGCATCTAACGGCTACACCTTC.

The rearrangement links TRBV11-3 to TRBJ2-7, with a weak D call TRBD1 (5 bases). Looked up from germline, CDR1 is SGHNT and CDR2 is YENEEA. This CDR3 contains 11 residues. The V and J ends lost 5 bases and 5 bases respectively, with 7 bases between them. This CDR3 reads CASSQGDEQYF. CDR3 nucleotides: TGTGCCAGCAGCCAAGGGGACGAGCAGTACTTC.